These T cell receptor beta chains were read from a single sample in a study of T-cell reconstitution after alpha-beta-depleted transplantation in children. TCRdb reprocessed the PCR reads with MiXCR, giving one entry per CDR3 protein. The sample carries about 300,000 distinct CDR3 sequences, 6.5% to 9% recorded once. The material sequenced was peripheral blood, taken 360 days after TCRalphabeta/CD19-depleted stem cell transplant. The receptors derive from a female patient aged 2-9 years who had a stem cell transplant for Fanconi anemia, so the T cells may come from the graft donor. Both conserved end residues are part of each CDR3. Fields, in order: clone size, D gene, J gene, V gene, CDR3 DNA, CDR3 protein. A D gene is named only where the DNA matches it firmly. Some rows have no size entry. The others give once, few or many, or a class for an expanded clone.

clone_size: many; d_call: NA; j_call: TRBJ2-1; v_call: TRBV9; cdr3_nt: TGTGCCAGCAGTAGGGACTGGAACAATGAGCAGTTCTTC; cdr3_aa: CASSRDWNNEQFF
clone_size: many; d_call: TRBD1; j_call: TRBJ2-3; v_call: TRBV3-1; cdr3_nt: TGTGCCAGCAGCCAAGACAGGGGGCCAATCACAGATACGCAGTATTTT; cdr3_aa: CASSQDRGPITDTQYF
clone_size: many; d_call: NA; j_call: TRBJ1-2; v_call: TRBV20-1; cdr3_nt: TGCAGTGCTGGCGAAGCAGGGTTCTATGGCTACACCTTC; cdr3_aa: CSAGEAGFYGYTF
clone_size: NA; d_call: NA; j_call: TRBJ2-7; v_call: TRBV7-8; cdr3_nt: TGTGCCAGCAGCCCGGACGGACCCTACGAGCAGTACTTC; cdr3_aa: CASSPDGPYEQYF
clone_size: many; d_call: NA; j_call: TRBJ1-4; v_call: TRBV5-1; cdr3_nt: TGCGCCAGCAGTCAGGGAGGAAATGAAAAACTGTTTTTT; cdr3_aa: CASSQGGNEKLFF
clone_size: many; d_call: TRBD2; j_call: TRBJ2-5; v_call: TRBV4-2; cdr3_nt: TGTGCCAGCAGCCAAGAAGTGGGAGGGCCCCAGCGAGAGACCCAGTACTTC; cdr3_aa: CASSQEVGGPQRETQYF
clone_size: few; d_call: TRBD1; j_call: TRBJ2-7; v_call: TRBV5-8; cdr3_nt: TGTGCCACTAGGGTCCGGGACAGGGTCTACGAGCAGTACTTC; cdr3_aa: CATRVRDRVYEQYF
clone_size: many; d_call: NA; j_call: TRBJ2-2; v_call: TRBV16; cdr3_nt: TGTGCCAGCAGCCAATTTCTGACCGGGGAGCTGTTTTTT; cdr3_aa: CASSQFLTGELFF
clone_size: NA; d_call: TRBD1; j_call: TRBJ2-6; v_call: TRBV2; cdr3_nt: TGTGCCAGCAGGGACAGGCGAATTAGCTCTGGGGCCAACGTCCTGACTTTC; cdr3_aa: CASRDRRISSGANVLTF
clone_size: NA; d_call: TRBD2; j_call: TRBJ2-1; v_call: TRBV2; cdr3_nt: TGTGCCAGCTGTAGCGAGATAGCGGGGGGGAACAATGAGCAGTTCTTC; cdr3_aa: CASCSEIAGGNNEQFF
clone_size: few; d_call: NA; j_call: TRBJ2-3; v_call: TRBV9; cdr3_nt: TGTGCCAGCTCCCACTCCGGGGCCAACACAGATACGCAGTATTTT; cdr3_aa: CASSHSGANTDTQYF
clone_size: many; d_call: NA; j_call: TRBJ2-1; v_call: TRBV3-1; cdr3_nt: TGTGCCAGCAGCCCCCAGTTGAGCTCCTACAATGAGCAGTTCTTC; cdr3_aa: CASSPQLSSYNEQFF
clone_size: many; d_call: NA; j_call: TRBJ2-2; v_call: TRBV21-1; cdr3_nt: TGTGCCAGTAACCCGGGACAGGGATCTCTGGGGACCGGGGAGCTGTTTTTT; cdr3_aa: CASNPGQGSLGTGELFF
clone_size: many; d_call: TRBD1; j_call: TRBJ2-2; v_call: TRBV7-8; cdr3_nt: TGTGCCAGCAGCCGAGAAAGGACAGGGGACACCGGGGAGCTGTTTTTT; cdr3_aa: CASSRERTGDTGELFF
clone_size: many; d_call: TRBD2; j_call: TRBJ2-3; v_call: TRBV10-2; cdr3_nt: TGCGCCAGCAGTGATCTAGCGGGAGCCGATACGCAGTATTTT; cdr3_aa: CASSDLAGADTQYF
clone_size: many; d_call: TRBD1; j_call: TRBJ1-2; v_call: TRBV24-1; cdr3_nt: TGTGCCACCAGTGATCCTACAGGGGGAGGAGGCTACACCTTC; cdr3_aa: CATSDPTGGGGYTF
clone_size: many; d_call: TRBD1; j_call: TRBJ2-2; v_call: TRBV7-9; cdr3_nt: TGTGCCAGCACCTGGACAGGAGTGTACACCGGGGAGCTGTTTTTT; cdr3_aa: CASTWTGVYTGELFF
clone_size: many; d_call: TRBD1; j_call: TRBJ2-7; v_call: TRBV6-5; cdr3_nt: TGTGCCAGCAGTTCCCCCCATAATCACAGGGGCGCCTACGAGCAGTACTTC; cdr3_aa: CASSSPHNHRGAYEQYF
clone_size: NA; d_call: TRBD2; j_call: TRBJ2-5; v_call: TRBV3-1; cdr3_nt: TGTGCCAGCAGCCATTCTCGGCTAGCGGCGCTATTGAAAGAGACCCAGTACTTC; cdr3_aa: CASSHSRLAALLKETQYF
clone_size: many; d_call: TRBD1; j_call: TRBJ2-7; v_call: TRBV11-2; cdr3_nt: TGTGCCAGCAGCGTGCCTGGGACAGGACTGTACGAGCAGTACTTC; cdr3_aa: CASSVPGTGLYEQYF
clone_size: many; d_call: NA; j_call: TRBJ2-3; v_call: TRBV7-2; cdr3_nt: TGTGCCAGCAGCTTAGTAGGCCCCACAGATACGCAGTATTTT; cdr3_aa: CASSLVGPTDTQYF
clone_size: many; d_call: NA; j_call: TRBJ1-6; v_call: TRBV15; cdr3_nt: TGTGCCACCAGCAGGCACAGGGCACTATTTAATTCACCCCTCCACTTT; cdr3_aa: CATSRHRALFNSPLHF
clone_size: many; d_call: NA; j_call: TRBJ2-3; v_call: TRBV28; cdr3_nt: TGTGCCAGCAGTTTAGGTCTATTCCTTGCTAGCACAGATACGCAGTATTTT; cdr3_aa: CASSLGLFLASTDTQYF
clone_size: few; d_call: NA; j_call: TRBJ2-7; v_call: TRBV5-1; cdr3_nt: TGCGCCAGCAGTGAACAGGGTAGCTACGAGCAGTACTTC; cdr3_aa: CASSEQGSYEQYF
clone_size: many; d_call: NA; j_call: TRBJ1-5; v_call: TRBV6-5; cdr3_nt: TGTGCCAGCAGTTACGCGGGGGCCAATCAGCCCCAGCATTTT; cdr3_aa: CASSYAGANQPQHF